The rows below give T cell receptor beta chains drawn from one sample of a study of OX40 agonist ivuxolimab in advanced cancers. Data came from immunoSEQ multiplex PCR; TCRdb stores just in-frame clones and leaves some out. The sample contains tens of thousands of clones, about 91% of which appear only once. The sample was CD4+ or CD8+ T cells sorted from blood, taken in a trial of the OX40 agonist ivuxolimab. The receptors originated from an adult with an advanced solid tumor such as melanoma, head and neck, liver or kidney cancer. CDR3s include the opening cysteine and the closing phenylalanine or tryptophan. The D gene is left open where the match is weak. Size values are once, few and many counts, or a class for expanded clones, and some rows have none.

CAWTRPRDSLTGGYTF | TGTGCCTGGACCCGCCCCCGGGACTCTCTAACGGGAGGCTACACCTTC | TRBJ1-2 | - | TRBV30 | -
CASSFRASTDTQYF | TGCGCCAGCAGCTTTAGAGCAAGCACAGATACGCAGTATTTT | TRBJ2-3 | - | TRBV5-1 | -
CASSEASTGTTQYF | TGTGCCAGCAGTGAAGCGAGCACAGGGACTACGCAGTATTTT | TRBJ2-3 | - | TRBV6-1 | -
CASTRDLSGNTIYF | TGTGCCAGCACACGGGACCTCTCTGGAAACACCATATATTTT | TRBJ1-3 | - | TRBV2 | once
CASSPPSRGGYEQYF | TGTGCCAGCTCACCCCCCTCAAGGGGGGGATACGAGCAGTACTTC | TRBJ2-7 | - | TRBV18 | once
CASSIVARRTGELFF | TGTGCCAGTAGTATAGTTGCCAGACGCACCGGGGAGCTGTTTTTT | TRBJ2-2 | - | TRBV19 | -
CASSSQGLGEAFF | TGTGCCAGCAGCTCTCAGGGGCTTGGTGAAGCTTTCTTT | TRBJ1-1 | - | TRBV11-3 | -
CASSLESGVNNSPLHF | TGCGCCAGCAGCTTGGAATCCGGGGTCAATAATTCACCCCTCCACTTT | TRBJ1-6 | - | TRBV5-1 | -
CASSRNSGRRGNEQFF | TGCGCCAGCAGCCGGAATTCTGGACGGAGGGGGAATGAGCAGTTCTTC | TRBJ2-1 | - | TRBV5-1 | -
CASSLEQLGRGYTF | TGTGCCAGCAGCTTAGAGCAATTGGGCCGGGGCTACACCTTC | TRBJ1-2 | - | TRBV7-2 | -
CASRDQGWNTGELFF | TGTGCCAGCAGGGATCAGGGGTGGAACACCGGGGAGCTGTTTTTT | TRBJ2-2 | - | TRBV6-5 | -
CASRGQGSGNQPQHF | TGTGCCAGCAGGGGGCAGGGCTCGGGCAATCAGCCCCAGCATTTT | TRBJ1-5 | - | TRBV28 | -
CASSLADRVSGYTF | TGTGCCAGCAGCTTGGCAGACAGGGTCTCTGGCTACACCTTC | TRBJ1-2 | TRBD1 | TRBV5-6 | -
CASSADGSNEKLFF | TGTGCCAGCAGCGCGGACGGGAGTAATGAAAAACTGTTTTTT | TRBJ1-4 | - | TRBV2 | -
CASSFSGDGTDTQYF | TGTGCCAGCAGTTTTAGTGGAGACGGCACAGATACGCAGTATTTT | TRBJ2-3 | - | TRBV27 | few
CASRGGENTEAFF | TGCGCCAGCAGGGGAGGGGAGAACACTGAAGCTTTCTTT | TRBJ1-1 | - | TRBV5-1 | -